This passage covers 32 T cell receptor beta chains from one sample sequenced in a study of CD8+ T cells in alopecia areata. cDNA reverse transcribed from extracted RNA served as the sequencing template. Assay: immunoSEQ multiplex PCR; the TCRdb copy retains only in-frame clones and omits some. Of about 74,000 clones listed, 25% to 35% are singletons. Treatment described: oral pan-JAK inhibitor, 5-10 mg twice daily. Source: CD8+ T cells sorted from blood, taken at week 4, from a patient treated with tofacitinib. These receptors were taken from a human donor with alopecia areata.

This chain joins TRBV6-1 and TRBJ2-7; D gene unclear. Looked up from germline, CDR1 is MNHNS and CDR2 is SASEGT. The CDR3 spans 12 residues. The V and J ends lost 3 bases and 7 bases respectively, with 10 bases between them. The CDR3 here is CASSDEPGEQYF. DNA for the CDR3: TGTGCCAGCAGTGACGAGCCTGGGGAGCAGTACTTC.

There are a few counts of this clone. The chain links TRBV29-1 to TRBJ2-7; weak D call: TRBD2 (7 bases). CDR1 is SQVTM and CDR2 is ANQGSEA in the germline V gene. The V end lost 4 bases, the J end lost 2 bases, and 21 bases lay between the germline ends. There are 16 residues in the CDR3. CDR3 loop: CSVVTRGASGPYEQYF. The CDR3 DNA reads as TGCAGCGTTGTGACAAGGGGGGCTAGCGGCCCCTACGAGCAGTACTTC.

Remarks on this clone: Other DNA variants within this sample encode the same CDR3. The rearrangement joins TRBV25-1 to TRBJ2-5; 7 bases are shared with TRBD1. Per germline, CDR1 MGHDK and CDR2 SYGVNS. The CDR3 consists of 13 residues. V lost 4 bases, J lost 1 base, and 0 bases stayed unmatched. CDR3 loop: CASSGDSQETQYF. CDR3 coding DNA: TGTGCCAGCAGTGGGGACAGCCAAGAGACCCAGTACTTC.

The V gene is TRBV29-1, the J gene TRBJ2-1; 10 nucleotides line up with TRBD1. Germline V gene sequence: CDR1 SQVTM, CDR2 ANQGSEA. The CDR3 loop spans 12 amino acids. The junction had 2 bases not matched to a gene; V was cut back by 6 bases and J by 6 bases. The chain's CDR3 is CSVRDRGNEQFF. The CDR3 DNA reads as TGCAGCGTGAGGGACAGGGGCAATGAGCAGTTCTTC.

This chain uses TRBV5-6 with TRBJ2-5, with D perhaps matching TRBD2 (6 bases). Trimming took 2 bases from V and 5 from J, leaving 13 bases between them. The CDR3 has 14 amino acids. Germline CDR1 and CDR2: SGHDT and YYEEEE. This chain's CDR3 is CASSFGTPGETQYF. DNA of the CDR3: TGTGCCAGCAGCTTCGGGACTCCCGGGGAGACCCAGTACTTC.

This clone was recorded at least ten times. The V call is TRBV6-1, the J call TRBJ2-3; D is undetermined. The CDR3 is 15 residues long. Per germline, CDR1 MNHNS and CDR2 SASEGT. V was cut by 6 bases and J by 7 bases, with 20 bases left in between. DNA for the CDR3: TGTGCCAGCAGGATGTGGTTTGGAGAGCGTTATACGCAGTATTTT. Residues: CASRMWFGERYTQYF.

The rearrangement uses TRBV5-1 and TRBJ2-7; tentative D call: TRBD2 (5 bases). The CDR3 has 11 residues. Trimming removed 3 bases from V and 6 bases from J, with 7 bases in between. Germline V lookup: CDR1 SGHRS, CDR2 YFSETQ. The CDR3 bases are TGCGCCAGCAGCTCGGGGAGCGAGCAGTACTTC. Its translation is CASSSGSEQYF.

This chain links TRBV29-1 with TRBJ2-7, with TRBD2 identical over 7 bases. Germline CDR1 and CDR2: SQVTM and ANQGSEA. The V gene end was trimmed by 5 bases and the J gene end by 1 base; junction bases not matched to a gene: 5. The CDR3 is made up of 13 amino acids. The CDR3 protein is CSVSSGDSYEQYF. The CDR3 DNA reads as TGCAGCGTTTCCAGCGGGGATTCCTACGAGCAGTACTTC.

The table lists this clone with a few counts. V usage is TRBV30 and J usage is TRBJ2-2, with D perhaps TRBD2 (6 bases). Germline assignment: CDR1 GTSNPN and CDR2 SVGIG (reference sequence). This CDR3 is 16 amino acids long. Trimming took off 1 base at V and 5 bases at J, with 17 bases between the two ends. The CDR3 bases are TGTGCCTGGAGTGACCTTACGTCAGGGAGGACCGGGGAGCTGTTTTTT. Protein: CAWSDLTSGRTGELFF.

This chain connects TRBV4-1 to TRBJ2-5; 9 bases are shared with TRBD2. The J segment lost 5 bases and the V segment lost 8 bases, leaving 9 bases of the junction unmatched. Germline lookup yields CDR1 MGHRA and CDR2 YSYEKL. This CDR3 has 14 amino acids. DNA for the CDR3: TGCGCCAGCGCCAGGACTAGCGTTAGGGAGACCCAGTACTTC. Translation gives CASARTSVRETQYF.

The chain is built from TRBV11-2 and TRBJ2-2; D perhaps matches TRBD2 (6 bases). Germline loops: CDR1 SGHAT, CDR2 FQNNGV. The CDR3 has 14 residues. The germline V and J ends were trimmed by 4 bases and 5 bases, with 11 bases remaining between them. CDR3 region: CASSSGSGTGELFF. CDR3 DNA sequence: TGTGCCAGCAGCTCCGGGAGTGGTACCGGGGAGCTGTTTTTT. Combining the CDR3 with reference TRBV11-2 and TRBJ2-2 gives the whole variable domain EAGVAQSPRYKIIEKRQSVAFWCNPISGHATLYWYQQILGQGPKLLIQFQNNGVVDDSQLPKDRFSAERLKGVDSTLKIQPAKLEDSAVYLCASSSGSGTGELFFGEGSRLTVL.

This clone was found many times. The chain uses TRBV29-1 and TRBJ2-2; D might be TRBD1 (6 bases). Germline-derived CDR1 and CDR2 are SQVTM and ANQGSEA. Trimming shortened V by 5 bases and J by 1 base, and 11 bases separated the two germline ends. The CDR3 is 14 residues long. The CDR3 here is CSVITQGNTGELFF. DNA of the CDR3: TGCAGCGTTATCACACAGGGGAACACCGGGGAGCTGTTTTTT.

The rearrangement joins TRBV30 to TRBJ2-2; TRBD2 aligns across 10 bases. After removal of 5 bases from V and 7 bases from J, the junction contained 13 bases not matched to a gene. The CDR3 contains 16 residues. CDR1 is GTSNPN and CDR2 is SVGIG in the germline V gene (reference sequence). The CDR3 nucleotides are TGTGCCTGGCACCGACTAGCGGGTCCTCCCGGCGGGGAGCTGTTTTTT. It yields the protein CAWHRLAGPPGGELFF.

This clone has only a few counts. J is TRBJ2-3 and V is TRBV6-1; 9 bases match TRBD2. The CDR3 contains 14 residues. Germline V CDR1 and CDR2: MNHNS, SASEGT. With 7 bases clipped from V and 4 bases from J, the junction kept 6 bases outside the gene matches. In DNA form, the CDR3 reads TGTGCCAGCACCAACGGACTAGCGCCAGATACGCAGTATTTT. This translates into CASTNGLAPDTQYF.

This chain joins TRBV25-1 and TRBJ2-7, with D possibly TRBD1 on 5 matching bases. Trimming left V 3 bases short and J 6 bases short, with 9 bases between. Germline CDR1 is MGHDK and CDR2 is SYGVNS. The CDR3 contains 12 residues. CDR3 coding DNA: TGTGCCAGCAGTGAGGTAGGGGCCGAGCAGTACTTC. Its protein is CASSEVGAEQYF.

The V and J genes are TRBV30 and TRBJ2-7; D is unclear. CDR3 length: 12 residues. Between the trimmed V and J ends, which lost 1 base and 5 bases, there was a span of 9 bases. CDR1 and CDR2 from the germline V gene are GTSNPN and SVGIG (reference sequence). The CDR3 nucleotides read TGTGCCTGGAGTGCCCAGTTTGACGAGCAGTACTTC. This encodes CAWSAQFDEQYF.

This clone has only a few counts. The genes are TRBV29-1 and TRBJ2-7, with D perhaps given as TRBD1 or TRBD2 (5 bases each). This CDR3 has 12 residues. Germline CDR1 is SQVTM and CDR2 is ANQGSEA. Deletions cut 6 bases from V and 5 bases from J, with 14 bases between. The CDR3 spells CSVPLGVHEQYF. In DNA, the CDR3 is TGCAGCGTCCCACTGGGGGTTCACGAGCAGTACTTC.

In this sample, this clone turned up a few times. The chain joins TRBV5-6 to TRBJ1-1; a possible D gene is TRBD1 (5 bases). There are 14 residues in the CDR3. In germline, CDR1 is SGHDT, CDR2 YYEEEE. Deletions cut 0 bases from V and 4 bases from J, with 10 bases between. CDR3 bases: TGTGCCAGCAGCTTGGGACAGCCGGGCACTGAAGCTTTCTTT. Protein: CASSLGQPGTEAFF.

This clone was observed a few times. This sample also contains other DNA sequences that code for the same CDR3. The CDR3 DNA reads TGCAGCGTTGGGGGGCAGGGGTACGAGCAGTACTTC. Protein product: CSVGGQGYEQYF. The chain uses TRBV29-1 and TRBJ2-7; possible D gene TRBD1, 6 bases. Germline loops: CDR1 SQVTM, CDR2 ANQGSEA. This CDR3 has 12 residues. Trimming cost V 4 bases and J 4 bases, with 11 bases left between them.

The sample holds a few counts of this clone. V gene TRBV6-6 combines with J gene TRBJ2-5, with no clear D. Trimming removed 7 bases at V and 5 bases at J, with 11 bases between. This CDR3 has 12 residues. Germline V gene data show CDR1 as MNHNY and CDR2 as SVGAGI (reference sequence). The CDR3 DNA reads TGTGCCAGCACATTCAGTGGTGAGACCCAGTACTTC. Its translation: CASTFSGETQYF.

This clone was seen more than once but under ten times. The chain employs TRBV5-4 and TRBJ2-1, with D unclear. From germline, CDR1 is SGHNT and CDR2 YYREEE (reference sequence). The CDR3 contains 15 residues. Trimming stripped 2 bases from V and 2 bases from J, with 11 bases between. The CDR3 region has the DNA TGTGCCAGCAGCTTCGAGACGCCGACCTACAATGAGCAGTTCTTC. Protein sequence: CASSFETPTYNEQFF.

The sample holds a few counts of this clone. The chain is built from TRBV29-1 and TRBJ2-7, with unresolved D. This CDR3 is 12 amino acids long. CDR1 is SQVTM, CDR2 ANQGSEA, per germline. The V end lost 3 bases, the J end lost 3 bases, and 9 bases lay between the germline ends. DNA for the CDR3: TGCAGCGTTGAGTTCGGTAGCTACGAGCAGTACTTC. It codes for CSVEFGSYEQYF.

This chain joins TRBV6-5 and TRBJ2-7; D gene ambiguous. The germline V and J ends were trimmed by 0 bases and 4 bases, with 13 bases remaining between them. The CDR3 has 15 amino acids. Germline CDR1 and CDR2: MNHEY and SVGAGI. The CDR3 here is CASSYSMTDGYEQYF. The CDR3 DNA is TGTGCCAGCAGTTACTCGATGACGGATGGGTACGAGCAGTACTTC.

CDR3 residues: CSVPRDSQGGYGYTF. The CDR3 DNA reads TGCAGCGTCCCCAGGGACTCCCAAGGAGGCTATGGCTACACCTTC. The genes are TRBV29-1 and TRBJ1-2; D possibly corresponds to TRBD1 (5 bases). Per the germline V gene, CDR1 is SQVTM and CDR2 is ANQGSEA. This CDR3 contains 15 residues. V was trimmed by 6 bases and J by 4 bases, leaving 21 bases between them.

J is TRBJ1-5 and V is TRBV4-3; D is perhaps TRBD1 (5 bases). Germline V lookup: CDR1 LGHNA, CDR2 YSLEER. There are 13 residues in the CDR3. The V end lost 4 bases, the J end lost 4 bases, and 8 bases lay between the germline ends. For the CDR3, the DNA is TGCGCCAGCAGCCGGAACAGGAATCAGCCCCAGCATTTT. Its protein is CASSRNRNQPQHF.

In DNA form, the CDR3 reads TGTGCCAGCAGTGCAGGGGGTCCCGGGGAGCTGTTTTTT. Protein product: CASSAGGPGELFF. The V call is TRBV6-5, the J call TRBJ2-2; 7 bases line up with TRBD1. This CDR3 comprises 13 residues. With V trimmed by 5 bases and J by 6 bases, 3 bases remained unmatched. Germline values: CDR1 MNHEY, CDR2 SVGAGI.

The CDR3 DNA sequence: TGCAGCGTTGAATCGGCCGCAGACACTGAAGCTTTCTTT. Translating it yields CSVESAADTEAFF. This chain uses TRBV29-1 with TRBJ1-1; D is unresolved. Germline V gene lookup returns CDR1 SQVTM and CDR2 ANQGSEA. The CDR3 contains 13 residues. Trimming removed 2 bases from V and 3 bases from J, with 10 bases in between.

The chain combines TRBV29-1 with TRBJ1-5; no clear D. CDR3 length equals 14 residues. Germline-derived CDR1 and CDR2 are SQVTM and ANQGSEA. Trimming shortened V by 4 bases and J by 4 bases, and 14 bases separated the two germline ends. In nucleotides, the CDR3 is TGCAGCGTTGGGGCGGGGTCGGGAAATCAGCCCCAGCATTTT. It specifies CSVGAGSGNQPQHF.

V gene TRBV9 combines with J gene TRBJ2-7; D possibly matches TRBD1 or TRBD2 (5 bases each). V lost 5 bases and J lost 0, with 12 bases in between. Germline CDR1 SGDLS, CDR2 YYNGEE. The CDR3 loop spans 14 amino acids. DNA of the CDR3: TGTGCCAGCAGTACCGGGACCACCTCCTACGAGCAGTACTTC. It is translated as CASSTGTTSYEQYF.

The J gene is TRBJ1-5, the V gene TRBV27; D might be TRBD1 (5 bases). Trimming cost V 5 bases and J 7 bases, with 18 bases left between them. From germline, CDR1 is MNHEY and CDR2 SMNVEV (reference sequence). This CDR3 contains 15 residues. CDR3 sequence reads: CASSPREGRGQPQHF. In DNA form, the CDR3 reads TGTGCCAGCAGTCCACGCGAGGGGCGAGGGCAGCCCCAGCATTTT.

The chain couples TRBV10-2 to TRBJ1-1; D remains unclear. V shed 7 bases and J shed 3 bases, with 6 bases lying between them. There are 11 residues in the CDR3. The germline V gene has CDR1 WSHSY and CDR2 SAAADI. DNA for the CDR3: TGCGCCAGCATTGGGGACACTGAAGCTTTCTTT. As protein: CASIGDTEAFF.

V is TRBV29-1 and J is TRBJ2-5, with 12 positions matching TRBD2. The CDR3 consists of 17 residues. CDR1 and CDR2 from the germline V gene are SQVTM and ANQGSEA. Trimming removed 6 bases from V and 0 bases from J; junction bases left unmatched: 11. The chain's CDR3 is CSVLTALAGGYQETQYF. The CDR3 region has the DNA TGCAGCGTCCTAACGGCGCTAGCGGGAGGGTACCAAGAGACCCAGTACTTC.